In this sample, the clone carrying this T cell receptor (beta chain) turned up once. The data are from a study of control samples from healthy donors and cancer patients. Data came from immunoSEQ multiplex PCR; TCRdb stores just in-frame clones and leaves some out. The sample yields about 120,000 clones, 93% seen once. CDR1 and CDR2 from the germline V gene are MDHEN and SYDVKM. J was trimmed by 2 bases and V by 6 bases; bases with no gene match: 3. This CDR3 has 14 amino acids. The receptor was derived from a man aged 25-45 years in good health. The J gene is TRBJ2-1, the V gene TRBV28; 8 nucleotides line up with TRBD1. Source material: blood. The CDR3 region has the DNA TGTGCCAGCAGGCCGACAGGGGCCTACAATGAGCAGTTCTTC. Translation: CASRPTGAYNEQFF.